This T cell receptor (beta chain) was sequenced during a study of T cell repertoires in cytomegalovirus infection. Looking at the study overall: Through public TCR beta signatures, both CMV infection and matching HLA type were indicated.

This clonotype was observed at least ten times. TCRdb itself ran the reads through MiXCR, one entry per CDR3 protein. The sample records roughly 630,000 distinct CDR3 sequences, more than 20% being singletons. Germline CDR1 MGHRA, CDR2 YSYEKL. V shed 1 base and J shed 2 bases, with 9 bases lying between them. The CDR3 sequence is 14 residues long. The origin of this receptor is a human donor in good health (CMV status not recorded). Some clones in this sample may be carry-over from other donors' samples. The specimen sequenced was CD8+ T cells from PBMCs. V usage is TRBV4-1 and J usage is TRBJ2-7; possibly TRBD1 for D (6 bases). Written as DNA, the CDR3 is TGCGCCAGCAGCCAAGGTTCAGGGGCCTACGAGCAGTACTTC. It translates to CASSQGSGAYEQYF.